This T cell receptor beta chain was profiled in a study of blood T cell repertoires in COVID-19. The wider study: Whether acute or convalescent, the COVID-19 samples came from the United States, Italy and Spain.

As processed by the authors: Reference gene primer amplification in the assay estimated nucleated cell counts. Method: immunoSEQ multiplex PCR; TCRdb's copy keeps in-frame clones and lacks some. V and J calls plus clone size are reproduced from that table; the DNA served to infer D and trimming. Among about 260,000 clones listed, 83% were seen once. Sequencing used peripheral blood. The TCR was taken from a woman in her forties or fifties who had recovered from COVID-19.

The CDR3 loop reads CASSTRARAGDGYTF. The DNA of the CDR3 is TGTGCCAGCAGTACCAGGGCCCGAGCGGGAGATGGCTACACCTTC. V usage is TRBV14 and J usage is TRBJ1-2; TRBD1 might be the D (5 bases). The CDR3 extends over 15 amino acids. V was trimmed by 6 bases and J by 6 bases, leaving 20 bases between them. Germline V gene sequence: CDR1 SGHDN, CDR2 FVKESK.